This T cell receptor (beta chain) was identified during a study of blood T cell repertoires in COVID-19. In the authors' methods: It was from reference gene primer amplification that nucleated cell counts were estimated. Clones were sequenced by immunoSEQ multiplex PCR, and TCRdb holds only the in-frame ones, with some missing. V and J calls and clone size are given by that table; D and trimming were obtained from the DNA. The sample yields 210,000 or so clones, around nine tenths seen once. Trimming removed 4 bases from V and 0 bases from J; junction bases left unmatched: 5. Germline CDR1 is KGHDR and CDR2 is SFDVKD. This CDR3 region has 16 residues. This clone was counted a single time.

The specimen sequenced was peripheral blood. The chain couples TRBV24-1 to TRBJ2-3; TRBD2 matches 8 bases. The TCR comes from a woman aged 18-29 years who had recovered from COVID-19. CDR3 in DNA: TGTGCCACCAGTGACCCCGGGGGGGTGAGCACAGATACGCAGTATTTT. It encodes CATSDPGGVSTDTQYF.